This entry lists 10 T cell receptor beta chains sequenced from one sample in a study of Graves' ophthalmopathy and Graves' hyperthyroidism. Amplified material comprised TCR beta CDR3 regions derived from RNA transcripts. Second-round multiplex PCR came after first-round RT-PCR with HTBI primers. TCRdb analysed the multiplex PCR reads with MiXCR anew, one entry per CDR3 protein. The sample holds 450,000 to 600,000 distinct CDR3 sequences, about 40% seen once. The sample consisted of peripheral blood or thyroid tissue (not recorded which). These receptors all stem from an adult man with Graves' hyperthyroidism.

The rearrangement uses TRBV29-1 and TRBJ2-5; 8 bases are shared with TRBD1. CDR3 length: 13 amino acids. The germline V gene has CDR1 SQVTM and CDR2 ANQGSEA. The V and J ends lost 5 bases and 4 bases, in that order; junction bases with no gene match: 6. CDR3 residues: CSVTGTGGETQYF. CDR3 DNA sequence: TGCAGCGTTACCGGGACAGGTGGAGAGACCCAGTACTTC.

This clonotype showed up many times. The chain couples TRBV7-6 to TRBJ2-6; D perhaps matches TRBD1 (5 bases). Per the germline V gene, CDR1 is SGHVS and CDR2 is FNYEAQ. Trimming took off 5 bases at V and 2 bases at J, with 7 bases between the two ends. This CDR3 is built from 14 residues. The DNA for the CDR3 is TGTGCCAGCAGCCAGGGTCCTGGGGCCAACGTCCTGACTTTC. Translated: CASSQGPGANVLTF.

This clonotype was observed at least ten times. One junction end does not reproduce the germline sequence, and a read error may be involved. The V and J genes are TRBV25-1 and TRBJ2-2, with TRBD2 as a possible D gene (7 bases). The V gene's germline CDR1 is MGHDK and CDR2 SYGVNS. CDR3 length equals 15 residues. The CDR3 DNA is TGTGCGAGCAGTGAATGGCCAGGGGAGGGTGGGGAGCTGTTTTTT. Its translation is CASSEWPGEGGELFF.

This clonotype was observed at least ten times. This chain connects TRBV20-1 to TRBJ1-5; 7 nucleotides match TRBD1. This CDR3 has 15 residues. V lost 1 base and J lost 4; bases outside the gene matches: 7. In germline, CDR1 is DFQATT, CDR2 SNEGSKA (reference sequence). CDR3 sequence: CSARVPGGTNQPQHF. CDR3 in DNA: TGCAGTGCTAGAGTCCCAGGGGGTACTAATCAGCCCCAGCATTTT.

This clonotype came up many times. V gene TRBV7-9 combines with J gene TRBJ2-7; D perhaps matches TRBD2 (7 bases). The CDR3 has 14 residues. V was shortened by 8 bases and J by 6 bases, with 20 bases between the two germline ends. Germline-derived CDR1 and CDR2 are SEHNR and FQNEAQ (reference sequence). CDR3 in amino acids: CASEKEGGVGEQYF. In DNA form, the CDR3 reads TGTGCCAGCGAAAAGGAGGGGGGGGTCGGCGAGCAGTACTTC. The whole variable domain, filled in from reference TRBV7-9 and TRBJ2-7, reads DTGVSQNPRHKITKRGQNVTFRCDPISEHNRLYWYRQTLGQGPEFLTYFQNEAQLEKSRLLSDRFSAERPKGSFSTLEIQRTEQGDSAMYLCASEKEGGVGEQYFGPGTRLTVT.

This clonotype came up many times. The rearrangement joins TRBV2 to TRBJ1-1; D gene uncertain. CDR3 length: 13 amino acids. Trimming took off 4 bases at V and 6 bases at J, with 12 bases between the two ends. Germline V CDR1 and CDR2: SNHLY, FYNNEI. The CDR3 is CASSVSFRSEAFF. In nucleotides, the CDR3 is TGTGCCAGCAGTGTGTCATTTCGCTCTGAAGCTTTCTTT.

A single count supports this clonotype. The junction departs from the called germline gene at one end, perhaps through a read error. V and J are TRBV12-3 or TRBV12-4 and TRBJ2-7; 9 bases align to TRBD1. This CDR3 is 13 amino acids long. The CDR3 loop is CASSTRTGDEQCF. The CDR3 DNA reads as TGTGCCAGCAGTACCCGGACAGGGGACGAGCAGTGCTTC.

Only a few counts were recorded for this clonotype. This CDR3 is CASTQGAGHRSDTQYF. For the CDR3, the DNA is TGTGCCAGCACCCAGGGGGCAGGACACAGGTCGGATACGCAGTATTTT. The rearrangement links TRBV2 to TRBJ2-3; 8 bases agree with TRBD1. Germline lookup yields CDR1 SNHLY and CDR2 FYNNEI. Losses at the gene ends were 7 bases for V and 6 bases for J; bases not matched to a gene: 15. The CDR3 is 16 amino acids.

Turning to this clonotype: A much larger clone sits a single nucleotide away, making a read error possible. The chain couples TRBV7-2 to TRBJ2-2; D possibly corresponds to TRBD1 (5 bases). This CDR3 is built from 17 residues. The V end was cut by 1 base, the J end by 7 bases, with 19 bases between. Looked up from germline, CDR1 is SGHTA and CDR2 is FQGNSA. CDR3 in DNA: TGTGCCAGCAGCTTAGTCGTCACGGACATGTACATCGGGGAGCTGTTTTTT. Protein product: CASSLVVTDMYIGELFF. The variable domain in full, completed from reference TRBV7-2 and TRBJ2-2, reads GAGVSQSPSNKVTEKGKDVELRCDPISGHTALYWYRQSLGQGLEFLIYFQGNSAPDKSGLPSDRFSAERTGGSVSTLTIQRTQQEDSAVYLCASSLVVTDMYIGELFFGEGSRLTVL.

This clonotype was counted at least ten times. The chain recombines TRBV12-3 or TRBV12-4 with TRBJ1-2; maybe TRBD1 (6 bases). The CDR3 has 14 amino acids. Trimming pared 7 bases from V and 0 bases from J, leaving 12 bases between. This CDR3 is CASTDRLANYGYTF. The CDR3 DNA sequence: TGTGCCAGCACCGACAGGTTGGCTAACTATGGCTACACCTTC.